This record concerns one T cell receptor (beta chain) sequence. Its antigen is undetermined. Generation of TCR cDNA used 5'RACE template switching (which added a universal primer site and UMIs). TCRdb re-derived calls from the 5' RACE reads in MiXCR, one entry per CDR3 protein. The sample shows 450,000 to 550,000 distinct CDR3 sequences, 20% to 25% of them seen only once. V was pared by 6 bases and J by 1 base, with 6 bases of the junction left unmatched. This CDR3 spans 16 amino acids. This entry is derived from a study of T cells after yellow fever vaccination. In the study overall: SMART-Seq v4 Ultra Low Input prepared libraries from low-cell fractions. Study-level points and caveats: Abundant bulk-population clonotypes could contaminate the FACS-sorted repertoires. The secondary response was weaker but peaked faster, day 5 versus 15.

V gene TRBV12-3 or TRBV12-4 combines with J gene TRBJ1-4, with 9 bases aligning to TRBD1. The sequence derives from a man aged 18-30 years who received the YFV17D yellow fever vaccine. The starting material was PBMCs, obtained more than 20 days after the first yellow fever vaccination. CDR3 nucleotides: TGTGCCAGCAGACCGACAGGGGGAGGAACTAATGAAAAACTGTTTTTT. Protein product: CASRPTGGGTNEKLFF.